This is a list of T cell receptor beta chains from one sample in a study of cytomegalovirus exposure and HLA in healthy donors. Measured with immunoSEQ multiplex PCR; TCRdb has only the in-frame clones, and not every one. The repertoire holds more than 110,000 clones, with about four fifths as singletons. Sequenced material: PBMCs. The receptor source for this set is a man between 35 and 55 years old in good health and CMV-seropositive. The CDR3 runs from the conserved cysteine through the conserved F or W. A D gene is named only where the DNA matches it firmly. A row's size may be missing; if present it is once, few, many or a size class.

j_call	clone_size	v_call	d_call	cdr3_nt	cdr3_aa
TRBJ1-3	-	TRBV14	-	TGTGCCAGCAGCCAAAGAGCGGGAACTGGAAACACCATATATTTT	CASSQRAGTGNTIYF
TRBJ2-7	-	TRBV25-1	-	TGTGCCAGCTCCCCTAGCGTACCCTACGAGCAGTACTTC	CASSPSVPYEQYF
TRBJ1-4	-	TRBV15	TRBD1	TGTGCCACCAGCAGAGTGGGGACAGCAACTAATGAAAAACTGTTTTTT	CATSRVGTATNEKLFF
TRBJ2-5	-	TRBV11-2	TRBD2	TGTGCCAGCAGCTTAGATCGTCGACTAGCGGGCCTGAGGGAGACCCAGTACTTC	CASSLDRRLAGLRETQYF
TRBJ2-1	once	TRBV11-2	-	TGTGCCAGCAGCTTAGTTCGTTTAGGAGCTGAAGAGCAGTTCTTC	CASSLVRLGAEEQFF
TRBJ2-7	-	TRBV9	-	TGTGCCAGCAGCGTAGGAGTTTCTACCTACGAGCAGTACTTC	CASSVGVSTYEQYF
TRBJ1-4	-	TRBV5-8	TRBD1	TGTGCCAGCAGCTTGGAGACAGGGGGTGGTGAAAAACTGTTTTTT	CASSLETGGGEKLFF
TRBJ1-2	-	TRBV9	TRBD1	TGTGCCAGCAGCGTAGAGACAGGGGTTAACTATGGCTACACCTTC	CASSVETGVNYGYTF
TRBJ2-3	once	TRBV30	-	TGTGCCTGGAGACGGGAGTCTATAGATACGCAGTATTTT	CAWRRESIDTQYF
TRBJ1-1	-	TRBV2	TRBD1	TGTGCCAGCAGTGACCTGACAGGGGGCACTGAAGCTTTCTTT	CASSDLTGGTEAFF
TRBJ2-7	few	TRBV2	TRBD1	TGTGCCAGCAATCGGGACAGGGCCTACGAGCAGTACTTC	CASNRDRAYEQYF
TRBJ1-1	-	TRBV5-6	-	TGTGCCAGCAAAAGGACAGATATTTACACTGAAGCTTTCTTT	CASKRTDIYTEAFF
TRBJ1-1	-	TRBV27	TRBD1	TGTGCCAGCACCGGGGGACAGATGAACACTGAAGCTTTCTTT	CASTGGQMNTEAFF
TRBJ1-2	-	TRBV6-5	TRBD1	TGTGCCAGCAGCTCCGGGACAGGGTTCCGCTACACCTTC	CASSSGTGFRYTF
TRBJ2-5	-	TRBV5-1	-	TGCGCCAGCAGCTTGCCAGAGAGGGTGACCCAGTACTTC	CASSLPERVTQYF
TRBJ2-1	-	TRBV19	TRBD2	TGTGCCAGTAGTTCCTATAGCGGGAGTACCTATGAGCAGTTCTTC	CASSSYSGSTYEQFF
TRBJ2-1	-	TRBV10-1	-	TGCGCCAGCAGTGAGCGGACAACGACCTACAATGAGCAGTTCTTC	CASSERTTTYNEQFF
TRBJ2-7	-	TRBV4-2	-	TGTGCCAGCAGCCAAGAGATCCCACCTTCAGAGGGGGTTTCCTACGAGCAGTACTTC	CASSQEIPPSEGVSYEQYF
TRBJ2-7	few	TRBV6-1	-	TGTGCCAGCAGTGAGGGGACACGACCCTACGAGCAGTACTTC	CASSEGTRPYEQYF
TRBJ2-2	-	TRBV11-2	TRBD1	TGTGCCAGCAGCCCCGGGACAGCGAACACCGGGGAGCTGTTTTTT	CASSPGTANTGELFF
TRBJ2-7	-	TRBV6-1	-	TGTGCCAGCAGTGAAGAGGACAGCAGCTCCTACGAGCAGTACTTC	CASSEEDSSSYEQYF
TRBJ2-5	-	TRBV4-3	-	TGCGCCAGCAGCCAAGATGGGAGGAAAGAGACCCAGTACTTC	CASSQDGRKETQYF